The rows below give T cell receptor beta chains drawn from one sample of a study of blood T cell repertoires in COVID-19. Produced via immunoSEQ multiplex PCR; TCRdb's table is partial and in-frame only. The table has approximately 210,000 clones, approximately 82% seen once. The sequencing input was peripheral blood. These receptors were taken from a woman between 35 and 50 years old with acute or convalescent COVID-19. CDR3s include the opening cysteine and the closing phenylalanine or tryptophan. D genes are given only for firm matches. Clone sizes are given selectively: once, few, many, or a class where the clone is expanded.

TRBD1	TRBV6-1	.	TRBJ1-5	TGTGCCAGCAGTGCCAACGCCGGAGGACAGGGAGGTCAGCCCCAGCATTTT	CASSANAGGQGGQPQHF
TRBD1	TRBV9	.	TRBJ1-2	TGTGCCAGCCCTGGGGACAGGGTACGCGGCTACTATGGCTACACCTTC	CASPGDRVRGYYGYTF
TRBD1	TRBV2	.	TRBJ1-6	TGTGCCAGCAGGCAGCCGGGCAGGGGGGATAATTCACCCCTCCACTTT	CASRQPGRGDNSPLHF
TRBD2	TRBV30	many	TRBJ2-3	TGTGCCTGGAGTGTGATAGCGGGACCAGATACGCAGTATTTT	CAWSVIAGPDTQYF
.	TRBV27	.	TRBJ2-1	TGTGCCAGCAGTTTTTCTCCCGACAGTCCGGATGAGCAGTTCTTC	CASSFSPDSPDEQFF
.	TRBV21-1	.	TRBJ1-2	TGTGCCAGCAGCAAAGATGATTGTGAGACACCCCTTAACTATGGCTACACCTTC	CASSKDDCETPLNYGYTF
.	TRBV9	.	TRBJ2-2	TGTGCCAGCAGCGTACACAGGGACACCGGGGAGCTGTTTTTT	CASSVHRDTGELFF
.	TRBV19	.	TRBJ1-6	TGTGCCAGTAGTGACTTACAGGGTAATAAATCACCCCTCCACTTT	CASSDLQGNKSPLHF
TRBD1	TRBV7-2	once	TRBJ1-2	TGTGCCAGCAGCTTAGTGGGGACAGGGTATGGCTACACCTTC	CASSLVGTGYGYTF
.	TRBV10-3	.	TRBJ2-1	TGTGCCATCAGTCCCGGACTACAATACAATGAGCAGTTCTTC	CAISPGLQYNEQFF
.	TRBV4-2	.	TRBJ1-1	TGTGCCAGCAGCCAAGACCCGGGAGGAAACACTGAAGCTTTCTTT	CASSQDPGGNTEAFF
.	TRBV27	.	TRBJ2-5	TGTGCCAGCAGTCTAGGTGGAGGGGCCCTCCAAGAGACCCAGTACTTC	CASSLGGGALQETQYF
TRBD1	TRBV30	.	TRBJ1-1	TGTGCCTGGAGTGTACTCCAGGGGGGGAACACTGAAGCTTTCTTT	CAWSVLQGGNTEAFF
TRBD2	TRBV7-8	.	TRBJ2-3	TGTGCCAGCAGTCCTGAGGGTGGCGGGGGGGCAGATACGCAGTATTTT	CASSPEGGGGADTQYF
TRBD1	TRBV18	.	TRBJ1-5	TGTGCCAGCTCACCCAGGGGGTATAGCAATCAGCCCCAGCATTTT	CASSPRGYSNQPQHF
.	TRBV16	.	TRBJ2-3	TGTGCCAGCAGCCAACGGGCAGGGGACGATTTTGGTACAGATACGCAGTATTTT	CASSQRAGDDFGTDTQYF
.	TRBV6-2/TRBV6-3	few	TRBJ2-7	TGTGCCAGCAGTTCCTTTCAAGCGTCGACCTACGAGCAGTACTTC	CASSSFQASTYEQYF
.	TRBV30	.	TRBJ1-2	TGTGCCTGGAGTGTGCACAACGGGGTCTACACCTTC	CAWSVHNGVYTF
TRBD2	TRBV7-9	.	TRBJ2-1	TGTGCCAGCAGCCTGCCGGGGGGTCTTGAGCAGTTCTTC	CASSLPGGLEQFF
TRBD1	TRBV3-1/TRBV3-2	.	TRBJ2-7	TGTGCCAGCTCACAGGGGGCGATTCTCTACGAGCAGTACTTC	CASSQGAILYEQYF
.	TRBV10-1	.	TRBJ2-2	TGCGCCAGCAGTGCTGCGGCACCGACCACGAACACCGGGGAGCTGTTTTTT	CASSAAAPTTNTGELFF
.	TRBV15	.	TRBJ2-1	TGTGCCACCAGCAGCCTCCAGGGGAGCGAGCAGTTCTTC	CATSSLQGSEQFF
TRBD1	TRBV6-7	.	TRBJ2-7	TGTGCCAGCAGTAACCCCCTCGGCGGACAGGGTCTTCACGAGCAGTACTTC	CASSNPLGGQGLHEQYF
.	TRBV29-1	.	TRBJ2-1	TGCAGCGTCAAGTCATCGGGGATCGGGGAGCAGTTCTTC	CSVKSSGIGEQFF
.	TRBV18	.	TRBJ1-5	TGTGCCAGCTCCGGATCCCGGGGAAGCAATCAGCCCCAGCATTTT	CASSGSRGSNQPQHF
TRBD1	TRBV18	once	TRBJ2-7	TGTGCCAGCTCACCGGCCGGACAGGATAATGCCTACGAGCAGTACTTC	CASSPAGQDNAYEQYF
.	TRBV4-1	.	TRBJ2-2	TGCGCCAGCAGCCAAGATCCCGGGGTGGGCACCGGGGAGCTGTTTTTT	CASSQDPGVGTGELFF
TRBD2	TRBV19	.	TRBJ2-1	TGTGCCAGTAGTAAACAAGCGGGAGATGGTTACAATGAGCAGTTCTTC	CASSKQAGDGYNEQFF
.	TRBV10-1	.	TRBJ1-5	TGCGCCAGCAGTGAGTCGATCGGGAGCAATCAGCCCCAGCATTTT	CASSESIGSNQPQHF
TRBD1	TRBV28	.	TRBJ1-5	TGTGCCAGCAGTCCCCCGGGGACAGCCTATAGCAATCAGCCCCAGCATTTT	CASSPPGTAYSNQPQHF
TRBD2	TRBV5-1	.	TRBJ2-4	TGCGCCAGCAGCTCGAACCCGGGGGGGCATAGGGAAAACATTCAGTACTTC	CASSSNPGGHRENIQYF
TRBD2	TRBV4-2	once	TRBJ2-3	TGTGCCAGCAGCCGAAATCTAGCGGTCCAGAGGTCTCGCACAGATACGCAGTATTTT	CASSRNLAVQRSRTDTQYF
TRBD1	TRBV2	.	TRBJ1-5	TGTGCCAGCAACAGGGGCGACAATCAGCCCCAGCATTTT	CASNRGDNQPQHF
TRBD1	TRBV30	.	TRBJ1-5	TGTGCCTGGAGTGCTTCCCTGGACAGGCAGCCCCAGCATTTT	CAWSASLDRQPQHF
.	TRBV5-5	.	TRBJ2-6	TGTGCCAGCAGCTATCAGGGTAGTGGGGCCAACGTCCTGACTTTC	CASSYQGSGANVLTF
.	TRBV6-1	.	TRBJ2-6	TGTGCCAGCTGGGAAGGCAGTCTTGTCTCTGGGGCCAACGTCCTGACTTTC	CASWEGSLVSGANVLTF
.	TRBV27	.	TRBJ1-1	TGTGCCAGCAGTTTATCGGCAGGGGTGAACACTGAAGCTTTCTTT	CASSLSAGVNTEAFF
.	TRBV11-3	.	TRBJ2-3	TGTGCCAGCAGCTTAGGGACAGCCCCAGATACGCAGTATTTT	CASSLGTAPDTQYF
.	TRBV7-2	once	TRBJ1-2	TGTGCCAGCAGCCCCCGCTATGGCTACACCTTC	CASSPRYGYTF
.	TRBV29-1	.	TRBJ2-1	TGCAGCGCCCTGCCCATCGGGGGATTCTCCTACAATGAGCAGTTCTTC	CSALPIGGFSYNEQFF
.	TRBV27	.	TRBJ2-7	TGTGCCAGCAGTTTAGTACAGGGAGTGGTCGAGCAGTACTTC	CASSLVQGVVEQYF
TRBD2	TRBV6-5	.	TRBJ2-1	TGTGCCAGCATGGTTGCGGGAGGACACAATGAGCAGTTCTTC	CASMVAGGHNEQFF
.	TRBV19	.	TRBJ1-2	TGTGCCAGTAGTGTTGGCCAAGTCGGCAGACTCTATGGCTACACCTTC	CASSVGQVGRLYGYTF
.	TRBV5-6	once	TRBJ1-1	TGTGCCAGCAGCCGGATACCGACAGCGAACACTGAAGCTTTCTTT	CASSRIPTANTEAFF
.	TRBV11-2	.	TRBJ2-2	TGTGCCAGCAGGTTGAGGCGGGACACCGGGGAGCTGTTTTTT	CASRLRRDTGELFF
.	TRBV2	.	TRBJ1-1	TGTGCCAGCAGTGATTCTCAATCCGGGACACTCACTGAAGCTTTCTTT	CASSDSQSGTLTEAFF
.	TRBV19	.	TRBJ2-7	TGTGCCAGTAGTATCGGACAGAACTCCTACGAGCAGTACTTC	CASSIGQNSYEQYF
TRBD2	TRBV10-2	once	TRBJ2-3	TGCGCCAGCAGGCACAGACTAGCAAACACAGATACGCAGTATTTT	CASRHRLANTDTQYF
TRBD1	TRBV28	once	TRBJ2-5	TGTGCCAGCAGCAGACAGGGCGGCGAGACCCAGTACTTC	CASSRQGGETQYF
TRBD2	TRBV15	.	TRBJ2-3	TGTGCCACCAGCAGAGTTAGGACTAGCGGGAGGAATACGCAGTATTTT	CATSRVRTSGRNTQYF
.	TRBV10-1	.	TRBJ2-6	TGCGCCAGCAGTGAATCAGGGTCAGGGGCCAACGTCCTGACTTTC	CASSESGSGANVLTF
TRBD1	TRBV7-2	.	TRBJ1-5	TGTGCCAGCAGCTTAACCCGGGGACAGGGGTATAGTCAGCCCCAGCATTTT	CASSLTRGQGYSQPQHF
TRBD2	TRBV6-4	.	TRBJ2-1	TGTGCCAGCAGTGACTTCGTAGCGGGAGTCAATGAGCAGTTCTTC	CASSDFVAGVNEQFF
TRBD2	TRBV4-2	.	TRBJ2-1	TGTGCCAGCAGCCAAGCCAAGGCGGACGGGGGGGCCTATGAGCAGTTCTTC	CASSQAKADGGAYEQFF